This passage covers 32 T cell receptor beta chains from one sample sequenced in a study of blood T cell repertoires in COVID-19. Measured with immunoSEQ multiplex PCR; TCRdb has only the in-frame clones, and not every one. The sample holds more than 110,000 clones, approximately 83% seen once. Source material: peripheral blood. These receptors were obtained from a human donor in a cohort sampled during active COVID-19.

V gene TRBV6-6 combines with J gene TRBJ1-6; 8 nucleotides line up with TRBD1. Germline assignment: CDR1 MNHNY and CDR2 SVGAGI (reference sequence). Unmatched junction bases numbered 11, after V lost 5 bases and J lost 5 bases. This CDR3 comprises 17 residues. This CDR3 reads CASSRPPRTGNNSPLHF. CDR3 DNA: TGTGCCAGCAGTCGACCCCCGCGGACAGGGAATAATTCACCCCTCCACTTT.

The CDR3 here is CATSRDPREPTGSPLHF. DNA for the CDR3: TGTGCCACCAGCAGAGATCCCAGGGAACCGACAGGTTCACCCCTCCACTTT. This rearrangement joins TRBV15 to TRBJ1-6, with TRBD1 as a possible D gene (6 bases). Germline V gene sequence: CDR1 LNHNV, CDR2 YYDKDF (reference sequence). Trimming took off 0 bases at V and 9 bases at J, with 18 bases between the two ends. The CDR3 runs to 17 residues. Supplemented by reference TRBV15 and TRBJ1-6, the full variable domain reads DAMVIQNPRYQVTQFGKPVTLSCSQTLNHNVMYWYQQKSSQAPKLLFHYYDKDFNNEADTPDNFQSRRPNTSFCFLDIRSPGLGDTAMYLCATSRDPREPTGSPLHFGNGTRLTVT.

The chain combines TRBV4-1 with TRBJ2-7; 7 nucleotides align to TRBD2. V lost 0 bases to trimming and J lost 3 bases; unmatched junction nucleotides: 8. Germline V gene lookup returns CDR1 MGHRA and CDR2 YSYEKL. This CDR3 has 16 amino acids. CDR3 nucleotide sequence: TGCGCCAGCAGCCAAGAACGTGCGGGAGATTTCTACGAGCAGTACTTC. Its protein product is CASSQERAGDFYEQYF.

V is TRBV19 and J is TRBJ2-2, with TRBD1 matching 7 bases. The CDR3 has 16 amino acids. Germline CDR1 reads LNHDA; CDR2 reads SQIVND (reference sequence). V lost 7 bases, J lost 6 bases, and 14 bases stayed unmatched. CDR3: CASTLGGLSVAGELFF. CDR3 nucleotides: TGTGCCAGTACCCTAGGGGGCCTCTCGGTCGCCGGGGAGCTGTTTTTT.

The chain couples TRBV6-1 to TRBJ1-2; TRBD1 matches 7 bases. From germline, CDR1 is MNHNS and CDR2 SASEGT. V lost 2 bases and J lost 5; bases outside the gene matches: 2. The CDR3 sequence is 13 residues long. CDR3: CASSETGEYGYTF. The DNA of the CDR3 is TGTGCCAGCAGTGAAACAGGGGAATATGGCTACACCTTC.

This clone was observed once. This chain uses TRBV6-6 with TRBJ1-3; D uncertain. The germline V gene has CDR1 MNHNY and CDR2 SVGAGI (reference sequence). V lost 6 bases, J lost 2 bases, and 11 bases lay in between. The CDR3 has 14 residues. The CDR3 coding sequence is TGTGCCAGCAGCCCCGTAGCGGCTGGAAACACCATATATTTT. Its protein product is CASSPVAAGNTIYF.

The chain carries TRBV20-1 and TRBJ2-1; D gene ambiguous. This CDR3 is 10 amino acids long. V lost 5 bases and J 5 bases, leaving 4 bases between the germline ends. Per the germline V gene, CDR1 is DFQATT and CDR2 is SNEGSKA (reference sequence). The CDR3 DNA sequence: TGCAGTGCTGAGAACAATGAGCAGTTCTTC. Translating gives CSAENNEQFF.

V is TRBV19 and J is TRBJ1-5; D is unresolved. The CDR3 runs to 12 residues. V gave up 6 bases and J gave up 0 bases, with 3 bases separating them. CDR1 LNHDA and CDR2 SQIVND come from the germline V gene (reference sequence). CDR3 region: CASSYSNQPQHF. The CDR3 coding sequence is TGTGCCAGTAGCTATAGCAATCAGCCCCAGCATTTT. The complete variable domain, with remaining parts taken from reference TRBV19 and TRBJ1-5, reads DGGITQSPKYLFRKEGQNVTLSCEQNLNHDAMYWYRQDPGQGLRLIYYSQIVNDFQKGDIAEGYSVSREKKESFPLTVTSAQKNPTAFYLCASSYSNQPQHFGDGTRLSIL.

The V call is TRBV5-6, the J call TRBJ2-2, with D possibly being TRBD1 (8 bases). The V and J ends lost 1 base and 6 bases respectively, with 13 bases between them. From germline, CDR1 is SGHDT and CDR2 YYEEEE. The CDR3 is made up of 15 amino acids. The DNA for the CDR3 is TGTGCCAGCAGCTTGTGGACAGGGAGGGCCGGGGAGCTGTTTTTT. Amino acids: CASSLWTGRAGELFF.

The V gene is TRBV6-4, the J gene TRBJ2-3; 10 positions match TRBD2. Germline V gives CDR1 MRHNA, CDR2 SNTAGT. The CDR3 consists of 15 residues. Trimming removed 2 bases from V and 1 base from J; junction bases left unmatched: 0. The CDR3 reads CASSDGTSGTDTQYF. The CDR3 DNA reads TGTGCCAGCAGTGACGGGACTAGCGGCACAGATACGCAGTATTTT.

This clone showed up just once. The V gene is TRBV5-8, the J gene TRBJ2-7; tentative D call: TRBD2 (6 bases). CDR3 length: 14 residues. Germline CDR1 is SGHTS and CDR2 is YDEGEE. With 4 bases removed from V and 0 bases from J, the gap between germline ends came to 11 bases. DNA for the CDR3: TGTGCCAGCAGCCCGGGACTTCTCTCCTACGAGCAGTACTTC. It codes for CASSPGLLSYEQYF.

The chain carries TRBV7-2 and TRBJ1-1; weak D call: TRBD1 (5 bases). V lost 3 bases and J lost 0, with 17 bases in between. Germline V gene lookup returns CDR1 SGHTA and CDR2 FQGNSA. The CDR3 is made up of 17 amino acids. CDR3 sequence reads: CASSFTSGGQLNTEAFF. The CDR3 bases are TGTGCCAGCAGCTTTACTTCCGGGGGTCAACTGAACACTGAAGCTTTCTTT.

The gene calls are TRBV5-1 and TRBJ1-4, with D possibly matching TRBD1 (6 bases). This CDR3 has 16 residues. Germline V CDR1 and CDR2: SGHRS, YFSETQ. V dropped 4 bases and J dropped 0 bases, with 13 bases sitting between them. Here the CDR3 DNA reads TGCGCCAGCAGCGGATTACAGGGTGCAACTAATGAAAAACTGTTTTTT. Translating gives CASSGLQGATNEKLFF.

V gene TRBV5-4 combines with J gene TRBJ1-2, with D unclear. This CDR3 is 14 amino acids long. Per germline, CDR1 SGHNT and CDR2 YYREEE (reference sequence). Trimming stripped 0 bases from V and 0 bases from J, with 6 bases between. The CDR3: CASSLATANYGYTF. The CDR3 region has the DNA TGTGCCAGCAGCTTGGCCACGGCTAACTATGGCTACACCTTC.

The V gene is TRBV10-1, the J gene TRBJ2-7, with no clear D. V was shortened by 7 bases and J by 2 bases, with 15 bases between the two germline ends. The germline CDR1 and CDR2 sequences are WNHNN and SYGVQD (reference sequence). This CDR3 is built from 14 residues. The CDR3 coding sequence is TGCGCCAGCAAGTTTCTACAGCCGACCTACGAGCAGTACTTC. Its translation is CASKFLQPTYEQYF.

The chain employs TRBV9 and TRBJ2-1, with 14 bases matching TRBD2. CDR1 is SGDLS, CDR2 YYNGEE, per germline. The V gene end was trimmed by 7 bases and the J gene end by 2 bases; junction bases not matched to a gene: 8. This CDR3 region has 17 residues. The CDR3 loop is CASGGLAGGHAYNEQFF. In DNA form, the CDR3 reads TGTGCCAGCGGAGGACTAGCGGGGGGCCACGCCTACAATGAGCAGTTCTTC. Full variable domain (missing parts from reference TRBV9 and TRBJ2-1): DSGVTQTPKHLITATGQRVTLRCSPRSGDLSVYWYQQSLDQGLQFLIQYYNGEERAKGNILERFSAQQFPDLHSELNLSSLELGDSALYFCASGGLAGGHAYNEQFFGPGTRLTVL.

CDR3 coding DNA: TGTGCCAGCAAGGGGGGGTCTTCGAGGAATTCACCCCTCCACTTT. It encodes CASKGGSSRNSPLHF. The rearrangement uses TRBV6-5 and TRBJ1-6, with TRBD1 as a possible D gene (6 bases). Germline CDR1 MNHEY, CDR2 SVGAGI. The V end lost 7 bases, the J end lost 7 bases, and 17 bases lay between the germline ends. CDR3 length equals 15 residues.

V is TRBV10-3 and J is TRBJ1-2; the match to TRBD1 covers 10 bases. CDR1 and CDR2 (germline): ENHRY, SYGVKD. J gave up 2 bases and V 8 bases, and 8 bases lay outside the gene matches. This CDR3 has 15 residues. CDR3 protein: CAIATGQGGNYGYTF. CDR3 DNA sequence: TGTGCCATCGCTACCGGACAGGGGGGGAACTATGGCTACACCTTC.

This rearrangement joins TRBV19 to TRBJ1-2; no clear D gene. Trimming pared 4 bases from V and 0 bases from J, leaving 21 bases between. This CDR3 is 18 amino acids long. Germline CDR1 reads LNHDA; CDR2 reads SQIVND (reference sequence). The CDR3 sequence is CASSTPGPTGWTNYGYTF. The CDR3, as DNA: TGTGCCAGTAGTACCCCTGGCCCAACCGGGTGGACTAACTATGGCTACACCTTC.

The J gene is TRBJ1-2, the V gene TRBV19, with a weak D call TRBD1 (6 bases). CDR3 length: 14 amino acids. The ends were cut back, 3 bases at V and 3 bases at J, with 11 bases in the middle. Per germline, CDR1 LNHDA and CDR2 SQIVND (reference sequence). CDR3 bases: TGTGCCAGTAGTATTTCAGCAGGGGACTATGGCTACACCTTC. Translation gives CASSISAGDYGYTF. The full variable domain, in which reference TRBV19 and TRBJ1-2 provide the parts outside the CDR3, is DGGITQSPKYLFRKEGQNVTLSCEQNLNHDAMYWYRQDPGQGLRLIYYSQIVNDFQKGDIAEGYSVSREKKESFPLTVTSAQKNPTAFYLCASSISAGDYGYTFGSGTRLTVV.

Written as DNA, the CDR3 is TGTGCCATCAGCGGGGGAGGAGTGGATACGCAGTATTTT. The encoded protein is CAISGGGVDTQYF. The rearrangement links TRBV10-3 to TRBJ2-3, with a tentative D call TRBD2 (6 bases). The V gene's germline CDR1 is ENHRY and CDR2 SYGVKD. V lost 6 bases, J lost 6 bases, and 13 bases lay in between. The CDR3 covers 13 residues.

The V gene is TRBV20-1, the J gene TRBJ1-5; no clear D. V gave up 3 bases and J gave up 5 bases, with 14 bases separating them. The CDR3 covers 14 residues. Per germline, CDR1 DFQATT and CDR2 SNEGSKA (reference sequence). The CDR3: CSASSGNVDQPQHF. CDR3 in DNA: TGCAGTGCTAGTTCCGGGAATGTCGATCAGCCCCAGCATTTT.

The chain carries TRBV7-2 and TRBJ2-7, with D perhaps TRBD2 (5 bases). The CDR3 totals 13 residues. Trimming took 1 base from V and 6 from J, leaving 10 bases between them. CDR1 SGHTA and CDR2 FQGNSA come from the germline V gene. DNA of the CDR3: TGTGCCAGCAGCTTAGAACGGGAAGCCGAGCAGTACTTC. Translating it yields CASSLEREAEQYF.

CDR3 nucleotide sequence: TGTGCCAGCAGTGAGTATGGGGGGTCAGTCTACGAGCAGTACTTC. Translating gives CASSEYGGSVYEQYF. The chain carries TRBV6-4 and TRBJ2-7; D is possibly TRBD2 (6 bases). The CDR3 has 15 amino acids. Germline V CDR1 and CDR2: MRHNA, SNTAGT. V lost 3 bases and J lost 3, with 15 bases in between.

V gene TRBV4-2 combines with J gene TRBJ2-7; possibly TRBD1 for D (8 bases). Germline assignment: CDR1 LGHNA and CDR2 YNFKEQ. The CDR3 consists of 21 residues. Trimming pared 4 bases from V and 1 base from J, leaving 32 bases between. This CDR3 reads CASSPLHGGGQVLSTSYEQYF. The CDR3 DNA follows: TGTGCCAGCAGCCCCTTGCATGGGGGGGGACAGGTTCTCAGTACTTCCTACGAGCAGTACTTC.

The chain links TRBV29-1 to TRBJ2-2; the match to TRBD2 covers 16 bases. The CDR3 loop spans 18 amino acids. Germline V gene sequence: CDR1 SQVTM, CDR2 ANQGSEA. V dropped 6 bases and J dropped 4; count of bases not matched to a gene: 11. The CDR3, as DNA: TGCAGCGTGGACCCCGGGACTAGCGGGGGGGTTCCCACCGGGGAGCTGTTTTTT. Its translation is CSVDPGTSGGVPTGELFF.

The V gene is TRBV9, the J gene TRBJ2-3, with D maybe TRBD1 (5 bases). V was pared by 0 bases and J by 4 bases, with 12 bases between. The CDR3 spans 15 residues. Germline loops: CDR1 SGDLS, CDR2 YYNGEE. Written as DNA, the CDR3 is TGTGCCAGCAGCGTAGGCAGGGTTAATGCAGATACGCAGTATTTT. Its protein product is CASSVGRVNADTQYF.

This sequence joins TRBV7-3 and TRBJ2-3; no clear D gene. CDR1 is SGHTA and CDR2 is FQGTGA in the germline V gene. V lost 3 bases, J lost 0 bases, and 13 bases lay in between. This CDR3 comprises 16 residues. In DNA form, the CDR3 reads TGTGCCAGCAGCTTCCCCCCGCGAGCTAGCACAGATACGCAGTATTTT. It is translated as CASSFPPRASTDTQYF.

This sequence joins TRBV4-2 and TRBJ2-1; TRBD2 might be the D (7 bases). There are 16 residues in the CDR3. Germline V lookup: CDR1 LGHNA, CDR2 YNFKEQ. V lost 1 base to trimming and J lost 2 bases, with 12 bases between them. In nucleotides, the CDR3 is TGTGCCAGCAGCCAAGGAGCGGGGACAACCTACAATGAGCAGTTCTTC. Amino acid sequence: CASSQGAGTTYNEQFF.

The CDR3 nucleotides are TGTGCCAGCAGTGCTTACCGGACAGTCAACACTGAAGCTTTCTTT. It translates to CASSAYRTVNTEAFF. The chain uses TRBV25-1 and TRBJ1-1; possibly TRBD1 for D (6 bases). There are 15 residues in the CDR3. From germline, CDR1 is MGHDK and CDR2 SYGVNS. The V gene lost 4 bases and the J gene lost 2 bases, with 14 bases spanning the gap.

The genes are TRBV14 and TRBJ1-4, with TRBD1 as a possible D gene (6 bases). This CDR3 is built from 16 residues. Germline V gives CDR1 SGHDN, CDR2 FVKESK. V lost 3 bases, J lost 3 bases, and 14 bases lay in between. The CDR3 sequence is CASSQRGGGPNEKLFF. In nucleotides, the CDR3 is TGTGCCAGCAGCCAGCGGGGAGGGGGGCCTAATGAAAAACTGTTTTTT.

This chain connects TRBV18 to TRBJ1-1; no firm D call. V lost 3 bases, J lost 4 bases, and 12 bases lay in between. Germline CDR1 reads KGHSH; CDR2 reads LQKENI. This CDR3 region has 14 residues. CDR3 coding DNA: TGTGCCAGCTCACCTCCCCGTAGAGGCACTGAAGCTTTCTTT. Its translation is CASSPPRRGTEAFF.